In this sample, the clone carrying this T cell receptor beta chain turned up many times. This entry comes from a study of Graves' ophthalmopathy and Graves' hyperthyroidism. RNA transcripts were the source from which TCR beta CDR3 regions were amplified. Second-round multiplex PCR came after first-round RT-PCR with HTBI primers. Using its own MiXCR run on the multiplex PCR reads, TCRdb lists one record per CDR3 protein. The table has hundreds of thousands of distinct CDR3 sequences, 22% seen once. In germline, CDR1 is SGHKS, CDR2 YYEKEE (reference sequence). This CDR3 is 14 amino acids long. J was trimmed by 0 bases and V by 3 bases; bases with no gene match: 2.

The receptor was isolated from a woman aged 18-35 years with stable Graves' hyperthyroidism. Some clones in this sample may be carry-over from other donors' samples. V usage is TRBV5-5 and J usage is TRBJ1-1; 7 bases map to TRBD1. Sequencing was performed on peripheral blood. CDR3: CASSWGQMNTEAFF. CDR3 coding DNA: TGTGCCAGCAGCTGGGGACAGATGAACACTGAAGCTTTCTTT.